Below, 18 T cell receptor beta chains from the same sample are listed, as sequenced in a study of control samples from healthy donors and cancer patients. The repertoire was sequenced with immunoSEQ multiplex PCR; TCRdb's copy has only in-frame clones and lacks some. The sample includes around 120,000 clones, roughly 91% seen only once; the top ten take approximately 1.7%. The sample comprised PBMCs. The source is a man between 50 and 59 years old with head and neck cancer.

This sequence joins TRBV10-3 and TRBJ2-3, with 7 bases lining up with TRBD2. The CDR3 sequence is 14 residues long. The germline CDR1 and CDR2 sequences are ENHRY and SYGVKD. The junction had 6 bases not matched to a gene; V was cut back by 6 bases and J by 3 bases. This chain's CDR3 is CAIRRGSDTDTQYF. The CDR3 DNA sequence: TGTGCCATCAGGCGGGGGTCGGATACAGATACGCAGTATTTT.

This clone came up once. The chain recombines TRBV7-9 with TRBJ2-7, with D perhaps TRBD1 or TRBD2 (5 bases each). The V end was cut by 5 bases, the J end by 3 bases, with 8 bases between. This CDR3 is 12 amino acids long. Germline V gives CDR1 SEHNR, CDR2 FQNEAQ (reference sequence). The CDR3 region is CASSRDHYEQYF. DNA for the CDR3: TGTGCCAGCAGCCGGGACCACTACGAGCAGTACTTC.

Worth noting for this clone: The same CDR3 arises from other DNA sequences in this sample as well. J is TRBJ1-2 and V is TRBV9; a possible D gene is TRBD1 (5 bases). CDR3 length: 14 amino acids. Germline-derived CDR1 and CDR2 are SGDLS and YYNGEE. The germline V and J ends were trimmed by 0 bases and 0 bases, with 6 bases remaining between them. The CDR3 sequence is CASSVAGSNYGYTF. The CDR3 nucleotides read TGTGCCAGCAGCGTAGCAGGGTCTAACTATGGCTACACCTTC. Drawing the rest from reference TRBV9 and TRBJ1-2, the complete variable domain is DSGVTQTPKHLITATGQRVTLRCSPRSGDLSVYWYQQSLDQGLQFLIQYYNGEERAKGNILERFSAQQFPDLHSELNLSSLELGDSALYFCASSVAGSNYGYTFGSGTRLTVV.

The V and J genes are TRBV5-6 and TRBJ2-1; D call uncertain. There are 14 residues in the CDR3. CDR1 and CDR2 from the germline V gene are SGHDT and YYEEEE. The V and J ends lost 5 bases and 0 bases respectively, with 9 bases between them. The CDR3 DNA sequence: TGTGCCAGCAGTCGTGGTAGCTCCTACAATGAGCAGTTCTTC. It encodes CASSRGSSYNEQFF.

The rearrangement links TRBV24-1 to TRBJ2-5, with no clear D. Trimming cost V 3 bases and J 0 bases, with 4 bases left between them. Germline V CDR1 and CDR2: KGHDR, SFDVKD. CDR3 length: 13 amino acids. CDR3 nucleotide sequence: TGTGCCACCAGTGATGCTCACCAAGAGACCCAGTACTTC. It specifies CATSDAHQETQYF.

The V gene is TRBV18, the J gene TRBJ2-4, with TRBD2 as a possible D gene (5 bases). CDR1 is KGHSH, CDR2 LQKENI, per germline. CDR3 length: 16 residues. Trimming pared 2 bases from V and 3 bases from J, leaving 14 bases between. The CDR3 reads CASSPKNGVHKNIQYF. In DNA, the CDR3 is TGTGCCAGCTCACCAAAGAACGGGGTCCACAAAAACATTCAGTACTTC.

CDR3 in amino acids: CASRRDRDSGNTIYF. DNA of the CDR3: TGTGCCAGCAGGAGGGACAGGGACTCTGGAAACACCATATATTTT. The chain joins TRBV6-5 to TRBJ1-3; 9 bases are shared with TRBD1. V was pared by 6 bases and J by 0 bases, with 3 bases of the junction left unmatched. The germline V gene encodes CDR1 MNHEY and CDR2 SVGAGI. The CDR3 is 15 residues long.

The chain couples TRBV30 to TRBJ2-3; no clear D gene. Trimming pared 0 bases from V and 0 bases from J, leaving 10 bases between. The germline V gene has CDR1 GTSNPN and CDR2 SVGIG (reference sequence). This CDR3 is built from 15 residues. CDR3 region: CAWSVQATSTDTQYF. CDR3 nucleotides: TGTGCCTGGAGTGTCCAGGCCACTAGCACAGATACGCAGTATTTT.

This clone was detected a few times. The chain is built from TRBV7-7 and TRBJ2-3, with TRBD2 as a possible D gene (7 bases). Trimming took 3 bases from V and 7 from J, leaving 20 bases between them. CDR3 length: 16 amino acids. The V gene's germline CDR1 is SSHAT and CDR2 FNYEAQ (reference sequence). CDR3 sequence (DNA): TGTGCCAGCAGCTTGGGGGGGGCGGTGGGCATGAATACGCAGTATTTT. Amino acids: CASSLGGAVGMNTQYF.

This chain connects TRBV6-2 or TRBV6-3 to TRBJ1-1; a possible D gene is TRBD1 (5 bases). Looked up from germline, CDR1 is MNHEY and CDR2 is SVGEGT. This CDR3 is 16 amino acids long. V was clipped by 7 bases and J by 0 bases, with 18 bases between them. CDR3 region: CASIPGPPGMNTEAFF. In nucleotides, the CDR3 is TGTGCCAGCATCCCGGGACCGCCAGGGATGAACACTGAAGCTTTCTTT.

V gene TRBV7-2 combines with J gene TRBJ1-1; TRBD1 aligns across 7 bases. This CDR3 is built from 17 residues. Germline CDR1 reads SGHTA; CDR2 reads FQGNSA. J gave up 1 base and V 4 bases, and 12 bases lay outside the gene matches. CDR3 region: CASSYLKIGGSNTEAFF. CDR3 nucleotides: TGTGCCAGCAGCTACCTCAAGATAGGGGGCTCGAACACTGAAGCTTTCTTT.

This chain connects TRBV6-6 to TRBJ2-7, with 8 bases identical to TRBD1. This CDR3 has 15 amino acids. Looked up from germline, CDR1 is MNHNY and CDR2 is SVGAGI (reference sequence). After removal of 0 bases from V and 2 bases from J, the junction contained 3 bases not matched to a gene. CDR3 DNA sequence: TGTGCCAGCAGTTACTCCGGGGACAGGACCTACGAGCAGTACTTC. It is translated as CASSYSGDRTYEQYF.

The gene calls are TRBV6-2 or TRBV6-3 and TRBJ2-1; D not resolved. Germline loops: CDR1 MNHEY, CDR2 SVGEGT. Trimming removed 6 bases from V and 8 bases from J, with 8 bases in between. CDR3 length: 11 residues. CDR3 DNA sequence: TGTGCCAGCAGCCCCTTTGATGAGCAGTTCTTC. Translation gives CASSPFDEQFF.

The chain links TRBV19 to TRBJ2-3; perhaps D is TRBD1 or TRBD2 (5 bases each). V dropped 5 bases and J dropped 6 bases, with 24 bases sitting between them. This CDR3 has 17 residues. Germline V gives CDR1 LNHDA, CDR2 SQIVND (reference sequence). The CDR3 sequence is CASSRYMGTPQWDTQYF. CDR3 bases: TGTGCCAGTAGTCGATATATGGGGACGCCGCAATGGGATACGCAGTATTTT.

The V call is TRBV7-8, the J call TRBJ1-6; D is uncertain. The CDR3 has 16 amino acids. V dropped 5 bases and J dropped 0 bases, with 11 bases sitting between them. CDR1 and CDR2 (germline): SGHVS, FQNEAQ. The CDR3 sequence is CASSHTSASYNSPLHF. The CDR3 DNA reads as TGTGCCAGCAGCCACACGAGTGCCTCCTATAATTCACCCCTCCACTTT.

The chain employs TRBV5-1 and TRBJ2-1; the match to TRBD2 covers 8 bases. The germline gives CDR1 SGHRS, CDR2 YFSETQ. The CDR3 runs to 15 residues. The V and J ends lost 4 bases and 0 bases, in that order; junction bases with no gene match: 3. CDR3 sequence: CASSRGGTSYNEQFF. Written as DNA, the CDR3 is TGCGCCAGCAGCCGCGGGGGGACCTCCTACAATGAGCAGTTCTTC.

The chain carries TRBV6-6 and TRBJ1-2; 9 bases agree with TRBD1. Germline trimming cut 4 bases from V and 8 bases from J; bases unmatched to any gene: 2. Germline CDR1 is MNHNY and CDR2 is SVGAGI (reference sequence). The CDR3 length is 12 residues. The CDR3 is CASSLGQGGYTF. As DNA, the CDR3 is TGTGCCAGCAGTTTAGGACAGGGGGGCTACACCTTC.

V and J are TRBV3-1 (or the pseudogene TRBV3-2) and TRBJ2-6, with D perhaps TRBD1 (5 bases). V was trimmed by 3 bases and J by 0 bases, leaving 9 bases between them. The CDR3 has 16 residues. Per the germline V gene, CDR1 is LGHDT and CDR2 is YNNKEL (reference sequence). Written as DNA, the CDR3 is TGTGCCAGCAGCCAGGGTCAGGGCTCTGGGGCCAACGTCCTGACTTTC. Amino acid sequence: CASSQGQGSGANVLTF.